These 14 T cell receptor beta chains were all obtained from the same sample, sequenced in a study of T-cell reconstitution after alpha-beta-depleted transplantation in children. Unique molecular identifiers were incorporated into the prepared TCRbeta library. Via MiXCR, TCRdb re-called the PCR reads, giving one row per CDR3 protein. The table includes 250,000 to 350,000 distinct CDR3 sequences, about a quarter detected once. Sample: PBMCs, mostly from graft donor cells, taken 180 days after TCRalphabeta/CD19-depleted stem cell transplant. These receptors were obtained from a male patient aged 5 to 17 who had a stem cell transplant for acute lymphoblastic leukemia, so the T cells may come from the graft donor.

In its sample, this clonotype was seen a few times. CDR3 region: CATSRPTTDTQYF. As DNA, the CDR3 is TGTGCCACCAGCAGGCCCACGACAGATACGCAGTATTTT. J is TRBJ2-3 and V is TRBV15, with unresolved D. Between the trimmed V and J ends, which lost 3 bases and 3 bases, there was a span of 7 bases. Germline V gene data show CDR1 as LNHNV and CDR2 as YYDKDF (reference sequence). The CDR3 loop spans 13 amino acids.

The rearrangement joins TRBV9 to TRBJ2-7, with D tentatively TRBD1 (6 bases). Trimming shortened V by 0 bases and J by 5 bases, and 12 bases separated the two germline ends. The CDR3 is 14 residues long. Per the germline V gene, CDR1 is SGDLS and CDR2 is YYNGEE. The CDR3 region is CASSVEQGGNEQYF. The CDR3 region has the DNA TGTGCCAGCAGCGTAGAACAGGGTGGGAACGAGCAGTACTTC. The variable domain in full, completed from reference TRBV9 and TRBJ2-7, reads DSGVTQTPKHLITATGQRVTLRCSPRSGDLSVYWYQQSLDQGLQFLIQYYNGEERAKGNILERFSAQQFPDLHSELNLSSLELGDSALYFCASSVEQGGNEQYFGPGTRLTVT.

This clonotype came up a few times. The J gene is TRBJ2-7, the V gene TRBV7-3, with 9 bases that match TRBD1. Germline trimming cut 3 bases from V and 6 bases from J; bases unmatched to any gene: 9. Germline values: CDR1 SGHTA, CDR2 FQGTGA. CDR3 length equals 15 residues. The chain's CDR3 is CASSLHGDRVSEQYF. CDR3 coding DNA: TGTGCCAGCAGCTTGCATGGGGACAGGGTCAGCGAGCAGTACTTC. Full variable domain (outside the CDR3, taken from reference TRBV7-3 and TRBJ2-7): GAGVSQTPSNKVTEKGKYVELRCDPISGHTALYWYRQSLGQGPEFLIYFQGTGAADDSGLPNDRFFAVRPEGSVSTLKIQRTERGDSAVYLCASSLHGDRVSEQYFGPGTRLTVT.

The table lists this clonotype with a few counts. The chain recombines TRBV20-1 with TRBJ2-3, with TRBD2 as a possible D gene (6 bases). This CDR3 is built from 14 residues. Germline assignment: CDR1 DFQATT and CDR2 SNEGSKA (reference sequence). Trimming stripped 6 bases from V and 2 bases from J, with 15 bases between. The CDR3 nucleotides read TGCAGTGCACCCCAGGGCGGGAACACAGATACGCAGTATTTT. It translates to CSAPQGGNTDTQYF.

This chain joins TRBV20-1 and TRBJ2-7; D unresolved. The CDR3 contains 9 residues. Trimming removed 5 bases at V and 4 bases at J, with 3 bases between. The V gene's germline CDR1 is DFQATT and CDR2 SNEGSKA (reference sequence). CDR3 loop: CSAGYEQYF. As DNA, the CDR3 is TGCAGTGCTGGTTACGAGCAGTACTTC.

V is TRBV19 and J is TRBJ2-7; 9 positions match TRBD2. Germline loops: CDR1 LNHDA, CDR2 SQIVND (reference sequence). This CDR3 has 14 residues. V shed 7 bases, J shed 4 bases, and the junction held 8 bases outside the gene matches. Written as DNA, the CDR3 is TGTGCCAGTACCCCGACTAGCGGATATTACGAGCAGTACTTC. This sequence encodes CASTPTSGYYEQYF. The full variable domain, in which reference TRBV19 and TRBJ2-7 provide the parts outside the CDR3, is DGGITQSPKYLFRKEGQNVTLSCEQNLNHDAMYWYRQDPGQGLRLIYYSQIVNDFQKGDIAEGYSVSREKKESFPLTVTSAQKNPTAFYLCASTPTSGYYEQYFGPGTRLTVT.

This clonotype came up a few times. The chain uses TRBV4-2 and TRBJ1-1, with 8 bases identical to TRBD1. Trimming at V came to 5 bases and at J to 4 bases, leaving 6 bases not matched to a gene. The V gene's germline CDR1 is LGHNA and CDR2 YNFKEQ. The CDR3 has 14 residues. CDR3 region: CASSYGGQGTEAFF. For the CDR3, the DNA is TGTGCCAGCAGCTACGGCGGACAGGGCACTGAAGCTTTCTTT.

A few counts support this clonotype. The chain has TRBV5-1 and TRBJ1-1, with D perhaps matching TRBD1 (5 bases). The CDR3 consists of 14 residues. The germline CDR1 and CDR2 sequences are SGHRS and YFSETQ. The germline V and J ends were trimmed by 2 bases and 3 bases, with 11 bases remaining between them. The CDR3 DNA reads TGCGCCAGCAGCTTACAGGAGTGGGACACTGAAGCTTTCTTT. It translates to CASSLQEWDTEAFF.

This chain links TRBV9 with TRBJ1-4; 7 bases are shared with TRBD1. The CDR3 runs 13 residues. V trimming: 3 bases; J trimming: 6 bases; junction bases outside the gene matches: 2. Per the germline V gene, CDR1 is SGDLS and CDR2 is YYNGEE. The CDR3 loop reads CASSADRDEKLFF. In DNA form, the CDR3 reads TGTGCCAGCAGCGCAGACAGGGATGAAAAACTGTTTTTT.

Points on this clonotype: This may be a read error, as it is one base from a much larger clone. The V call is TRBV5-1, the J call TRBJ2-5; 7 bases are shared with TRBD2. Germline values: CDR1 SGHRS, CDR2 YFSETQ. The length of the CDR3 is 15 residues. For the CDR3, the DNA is TGCTCCAGCAGCTTGGTCTCTAGCGGCCAAGAGACCCAGTACTTC. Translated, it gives CSSSLVSSGQETQYF.

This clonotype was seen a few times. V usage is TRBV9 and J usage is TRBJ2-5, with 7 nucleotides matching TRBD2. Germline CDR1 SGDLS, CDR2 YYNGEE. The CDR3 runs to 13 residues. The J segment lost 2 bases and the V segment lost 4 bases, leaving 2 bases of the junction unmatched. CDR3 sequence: CASSSGLQETQYF. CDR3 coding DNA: TGTGCCAGCAGCTCGGGACTACAAGAGACCCAGTACTTC.

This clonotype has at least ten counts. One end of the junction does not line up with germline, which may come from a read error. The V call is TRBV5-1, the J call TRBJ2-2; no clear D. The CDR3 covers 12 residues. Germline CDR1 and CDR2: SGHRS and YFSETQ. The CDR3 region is CASSFGTGELFF. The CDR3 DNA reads TGTGCCAGCAGCTTCGGCACCGGGGAGCTGTTTTTT.

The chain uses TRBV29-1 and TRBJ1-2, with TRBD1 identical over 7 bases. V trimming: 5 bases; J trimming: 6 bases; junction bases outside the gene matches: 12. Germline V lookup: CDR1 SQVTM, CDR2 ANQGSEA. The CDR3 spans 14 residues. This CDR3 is CSVFPDRARDGYTF. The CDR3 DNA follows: TGCAGCGTTTTCCCCGACAGGGCCCGGGATGGCTACACCTTC.

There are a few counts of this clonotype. In DNA form, the CDR3 reads TGTGCCAGCAGTTTACTCGGGGGGAAGCGGAGTGGCTACACCTTC. Encoded protein: CASSLLGGKRSGYTF. This chain joins TRBV12-3 or TRBV12-4 and TRBJ1-2, with a weak D call TRBD1 (5 bases). The CDR3 runs 15 residues. V was clipped by 2 bases and J by 7 bases, with 17 bases between them.